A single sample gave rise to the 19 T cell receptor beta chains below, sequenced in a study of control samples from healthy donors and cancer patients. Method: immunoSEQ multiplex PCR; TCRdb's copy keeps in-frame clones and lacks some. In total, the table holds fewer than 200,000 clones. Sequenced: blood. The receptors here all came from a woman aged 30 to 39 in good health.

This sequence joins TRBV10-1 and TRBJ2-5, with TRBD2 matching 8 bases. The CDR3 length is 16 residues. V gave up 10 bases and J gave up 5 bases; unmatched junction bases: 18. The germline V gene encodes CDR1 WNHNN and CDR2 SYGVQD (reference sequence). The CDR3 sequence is CAIDSNWRGESETQYF. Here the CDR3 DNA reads TGCGCCATCGACTCTAACTGGCGGGGGGAATCGGAGACCCAGTACTTC.

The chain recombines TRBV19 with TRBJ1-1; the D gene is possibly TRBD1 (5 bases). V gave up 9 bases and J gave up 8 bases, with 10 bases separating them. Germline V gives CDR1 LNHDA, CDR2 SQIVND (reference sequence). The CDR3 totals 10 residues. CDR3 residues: CARVAGEAFF. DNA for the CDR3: TGTGCCAGGGTGGCAGGGGAAGCTTTCTTT.

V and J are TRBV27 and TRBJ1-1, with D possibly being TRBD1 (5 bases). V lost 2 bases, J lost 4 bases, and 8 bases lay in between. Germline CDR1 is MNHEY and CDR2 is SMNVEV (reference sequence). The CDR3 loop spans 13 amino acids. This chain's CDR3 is CASSLAGTTEAFF. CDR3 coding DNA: TGTGCCAGCAGTTTAGCGGGGACCACTGAAGCTTTCTTT.

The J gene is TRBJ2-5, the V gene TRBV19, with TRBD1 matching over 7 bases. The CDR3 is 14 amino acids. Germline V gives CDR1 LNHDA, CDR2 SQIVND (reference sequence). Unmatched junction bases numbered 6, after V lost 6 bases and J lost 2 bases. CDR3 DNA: TGTGCCAGTAGCCTACAGGGGTCGCAAGAGACCCAGTACTTC. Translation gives CASSLQGSQETQYF.

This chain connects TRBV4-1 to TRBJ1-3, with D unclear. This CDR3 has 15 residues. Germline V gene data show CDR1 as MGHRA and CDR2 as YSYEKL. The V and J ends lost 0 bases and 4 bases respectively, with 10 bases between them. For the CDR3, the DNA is TGCGCCAGCAGCCAAGATCTAACACCCGGAAACACCATATATTTT. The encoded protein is CASSQDLTPGNTIYF.

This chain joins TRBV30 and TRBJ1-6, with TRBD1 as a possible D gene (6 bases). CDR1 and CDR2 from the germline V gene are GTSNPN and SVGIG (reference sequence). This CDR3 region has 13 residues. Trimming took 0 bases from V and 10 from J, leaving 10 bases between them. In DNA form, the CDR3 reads TGTGCCTGGAGTGTACAGGGCAAATCACCCCTCCACTTT. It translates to CAWSVQGKSPLHF. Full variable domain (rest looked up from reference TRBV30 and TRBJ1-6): SQTIHQWPATLVQPVGSPLSLECTVEGTSNPNLYWYRQAAGRGLQLLFYSVGIGQISSEVPQNLSASRPQDRQFILSSKKLLLSDSGFYLCAWSVQGKSPLHFGNGTRLTVT.

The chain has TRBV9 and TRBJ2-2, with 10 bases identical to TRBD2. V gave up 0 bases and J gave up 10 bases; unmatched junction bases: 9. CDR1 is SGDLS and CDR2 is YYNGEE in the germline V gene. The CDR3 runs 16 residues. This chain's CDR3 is CASSVEGWLAGEELFF. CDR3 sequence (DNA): TGTGCCAGCAGCGTAGAAGGTTGGCTAGCGGGGGAGGAGCTGTTTTTT.

CDR3 sequence: CASSLAPLTDTGNTIYF. The CDR3 nucleotides read TGCGCCAGCAGCTTGGCACCCCTGACAGATACTGGAAACACCATATATTTT. The chain combines TRBV5-1 with TRBJ1-3; possible D gene TRBD1, 5 bases. The CDR3 extends over 17 amino acids. The V end was cut by 0 bases, the J end by 2 bases, with 15 bases between. Germline CDR1 and CDR2: SGHRS and YFSETQ.

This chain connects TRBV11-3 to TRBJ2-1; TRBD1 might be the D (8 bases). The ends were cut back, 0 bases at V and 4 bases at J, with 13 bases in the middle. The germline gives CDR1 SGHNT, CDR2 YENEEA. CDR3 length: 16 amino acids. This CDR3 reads CASSLEQGGLYNEQFF. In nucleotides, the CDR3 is TGTGCCAGCAGCTTAGAACAGGGGGGGCTGTACAATGAGCAGTTCTTC.

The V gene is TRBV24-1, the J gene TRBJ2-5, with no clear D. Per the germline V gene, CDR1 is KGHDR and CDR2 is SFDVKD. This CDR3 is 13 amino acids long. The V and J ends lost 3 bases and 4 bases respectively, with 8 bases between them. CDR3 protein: CATSDQTIETQYF. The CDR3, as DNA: TGTGCCACCAGTGATCAGACGATAGAGACCCAGTACTTC.

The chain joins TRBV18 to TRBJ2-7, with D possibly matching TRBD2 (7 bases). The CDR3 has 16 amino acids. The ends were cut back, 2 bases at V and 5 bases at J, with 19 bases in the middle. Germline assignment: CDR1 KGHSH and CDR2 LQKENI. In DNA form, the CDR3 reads TGTGCCAGCTCACCAGGGCTACCGGGGGGCAACAACGAGCAGTACTTC. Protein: CASSPGLPGGNNEQYF.

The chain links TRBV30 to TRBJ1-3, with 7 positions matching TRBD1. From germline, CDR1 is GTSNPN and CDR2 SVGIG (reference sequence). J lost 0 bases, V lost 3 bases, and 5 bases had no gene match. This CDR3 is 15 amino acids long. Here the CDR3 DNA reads TGTGCCTGGAGCGGGGGACAGAGCTCTGGAAACACCATATATTTT. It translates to CAWSGGQSSGNTIYF.

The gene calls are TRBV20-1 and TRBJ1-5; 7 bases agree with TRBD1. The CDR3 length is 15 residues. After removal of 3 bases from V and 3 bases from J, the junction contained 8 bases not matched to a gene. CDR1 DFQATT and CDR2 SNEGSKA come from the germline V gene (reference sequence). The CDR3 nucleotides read TGCAGTGCTAGTGGGTGGGGACAGCTCAATCAGCCCCAGCATTTT. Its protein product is CSASGWGQLNQPQHF.

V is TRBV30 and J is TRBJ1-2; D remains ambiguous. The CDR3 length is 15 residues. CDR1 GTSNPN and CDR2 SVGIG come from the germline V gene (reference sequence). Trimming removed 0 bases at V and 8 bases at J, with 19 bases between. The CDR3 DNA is TGTGCCTGGAGTGTATCATGGTTAGAGATAGAGGGCTACACCTTC. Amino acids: CAWSVSWLEIEGYTF. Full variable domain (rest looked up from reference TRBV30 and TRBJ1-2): SQTIHQWPATLVQPVGSPLSLECTVEGTSNPNLYWYRQAAGRGLQLLFYSVGIGQISSEVPQNLSASRPQDRQFILSSKKLLLSDSGFYLCAWSVSWLEIEGYTFGSGTRLTVV.

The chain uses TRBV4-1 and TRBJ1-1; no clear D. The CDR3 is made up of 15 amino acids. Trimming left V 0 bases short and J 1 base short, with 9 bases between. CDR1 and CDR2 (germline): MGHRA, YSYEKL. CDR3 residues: CASSQDHAGNTEAFF. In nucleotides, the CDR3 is TGCGCCAGCAGCCAAGATCACGCGGGGAACACTGAAGCTTTCTTT.

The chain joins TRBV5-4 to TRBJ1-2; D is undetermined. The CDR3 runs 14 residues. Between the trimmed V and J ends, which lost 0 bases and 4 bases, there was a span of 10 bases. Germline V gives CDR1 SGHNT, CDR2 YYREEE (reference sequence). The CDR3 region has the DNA TGTGCCAGCAGCTTGGAGGCAGACCTCTATGGCTACACCTTC. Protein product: CASSLEADLYGYTF.

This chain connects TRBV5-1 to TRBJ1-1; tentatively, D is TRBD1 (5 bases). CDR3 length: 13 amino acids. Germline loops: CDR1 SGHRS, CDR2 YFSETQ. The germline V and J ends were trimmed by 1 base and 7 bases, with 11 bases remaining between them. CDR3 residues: CASSLTGQNEAFF. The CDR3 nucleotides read TGCGCCAGCAGCTTGACGGGGCAAAATGAAGCTTTCTTT.

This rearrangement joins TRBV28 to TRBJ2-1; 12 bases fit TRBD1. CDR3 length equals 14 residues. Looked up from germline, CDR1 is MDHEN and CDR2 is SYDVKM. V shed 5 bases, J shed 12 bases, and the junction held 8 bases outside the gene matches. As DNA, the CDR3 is TGTGCCAGCAGTACCGGGACAGGGGGCTTTGGGCAGTTCTTC. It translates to CASSTGTGGFGQFF.

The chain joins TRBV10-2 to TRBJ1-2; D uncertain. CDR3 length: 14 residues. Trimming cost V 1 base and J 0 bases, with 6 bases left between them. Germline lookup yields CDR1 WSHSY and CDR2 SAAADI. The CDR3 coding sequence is TGCGCCAGCAGTGAGTTGAACGCTAACTATGGCTACACCTTC. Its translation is CASSELNANYGYTF.